These T cell receptor beta chains were read from a single sample in a study of blood T cells in healthy people across ages. TCRdb re-called the 5' RACE reads through MiXCR, storing one row per CDR3 protein. The sample holds around 800,000 distinct CDR3 sequences; under 45% are singletons and the top ten take 15% to 25%. The sequenced sample consisted of blood. The receptors derive from a man aged 60 to 75 in good health. Both conserved end residues are part of each CDR3. The D gene is left open where the match is weak. Expanded clones are given a class, and other clones once, few, many or no size at all.

clone_size: many; d_call: -; v_call: TRBV29-1; j_call: TRBJ2-7; cdr3_aa: CSATGSYEQYF; cdr3_nt: TGCAGCGCCACAGGGAGCTACGAGCAGTACTTC
clone_size: -; d_call: -; v_call: TRBV6-6; j_call: TRBJ1-5; cdr3_aa: CASSVEGRSNQPQHF; cdr3_nt: TGTGCCAGCTCAGTGGAAGGGCGCAGCAATCAGCCCCAGCATTTT
clone_size: -; d_call: -; v_call: TRBV6-6; j_call: TRBJ1-1; cdr3_aa: CASNDPGERGEAFF; cdr3_nt: TGTGCCAGCAACGACCCGGGGGAAAGAGGTGAAGCTTTCTTT
clone_size: -; d_call: TRBD1; v_call: TRBV27; j_call: TRBJ2-1; cdr3_aa: CASSVNRGLDEQFF; cdr3_nt: TGTGCCAGCAGTGTAAACAGGGGGTTAGATGAGCAGTTCTTC
clone_size: many; d_call: -; v_call: TRBV9; j_call: TRBJ2-6; cdr3_aa: CASSVAGANVLTF; cdr3_nt: TGTGCCAGCAGCGTAGCTGGGGCCAACGTCCTGACTTTC
clone_size: few; d_call: -; v_call: TRBV6-5; j_call: TRBJ2-5; cdr3_aa: CASRPSTSNQETQYF; cdr3_nt: TGTGCCAGCAGACCCTCGACGAGTAACCAAGAGACCCAGTACTTC
clone_size: few; d_call: -; v_call: TRBV2; j_call: TRBJ1-2; cdr3_aa: CASSELSGANYGYTF; cdr3_nt: TGTGCCAGCAGTGAACTTTCAGGGGCTAACTATGGCTACACCTTC
clone_size: -; d_call: TRBD2; v_call: TRBV7-2; j_call: TRBJ2-1; cdr3_aa: CASSSPSLWTSGALYDEQFF; cdr3_nt: TGTGCCAGCAGCTCACCCAGCCTGTGGACTAGCGGGGCGTTGTACGATGAGCAGTTCTTC
clone_size: -; d_call: -; v_call: TRBV28; j_call: TRBJ2-5; cdr3_aa: CASSLYPRGTKQYF; cdr3_nt: TGTGCCAGCAGTTTATACCCCAGGGGAACGAAGCAGTACTTC
clone_size: many; d_call: -; v_call: TRBV29-1; j_call: TRBJ2-7; cdr3_aa: CSVVGAFSYEQYF; cdr3_nt: TGCAGCGTGGTGGGGGCGTTCTCCTACGAGCAGTACTTC
clone_size: few; d_call: -; v_call: TRBV6-1; j_call: TRBJ1-2; cdr3_aa: CASVRGAGYGYTF; cdr3_nt: TGTGCCAGCGTTCGGGGCGCGGGCTATGGCTACACCTTC
clone_size: few; d_call: TRBD1; v_call: TRBV30; j_call: TRBJ1-2; cdr3_aa: CALHAWDRGQGGYTF; cdr3_nt: TGTGCCTTGCACGCTTGGGACAGGGGGCAGGGTGGCTACACCTTC
clone_size: -; d_call: TRBD1; v_call: TRBV4-3; j_call: TRBJ1-6; cdr3_aa: CASSQDGTGEAPLHF; cdr3_nt: TGCGCCAGCAGCCAAGACGGGACAGGGGAAGCACCCCTCCACTTT
clone_size: few; d_call: -; v_call: TRBV6-5; j_call: TRBJ2-1; cdr3_aa: CASSVDRPSYNEQFF; cdr3_nt: TGTGCCAGCAGTGTAGACAGGCCCTCCTACAATGAGCAGTTCTTC
clone_size: -; d_call: TRBD1; v_call: TRBV4-2; j_call: TRBJ2-1; cdr3_aa: CASSQADRMGQSSYNEQFF; cdr3_nt: TGTGCCAGCAGCCAAGCAGATAGGATGGGACAGAGCTCCTACAATGAGCAGTTCTTC
clone_size: -; d_call: -; v_call: TRBV20-1; j_call: TRBJ2-1; cdr3_aa: CSARGGRGKSSYNEQFF; cdr3_nt: TGCAGTGCTAGAGGGGGGCGGGGTAAGAGCTCCTACAATGAGCAGTTCTTC
clone_size: once; d_call: -; v_call: TRBV20-1; j_call: TRBJ1-2; cdr3_aa: CSARRGATYGYTF; cdr3_nt: TGCAGTGCTAGGAGGGGGGCTACCTATGGCTACACCTTC
clone_size: few; d_call: TRBD1; v_call: TRBV4-3; j_call: TRBJ2-3; cdr3_aa: CASSIRDRGTDTQYF; cdr3_nt: TGCGCCAGCAGCATACGGGACAGGGGAACAGATACGCAGTATTTT
clone_size: many; d_call: -; v_call: TRBV7-2; j_call: TRBJ2-5; cdr3_aa: CASSRWVSQETQYF; cdr3_nt: TGTGCCAGCAGCCGATGGGTGTCACAAGAGACCCAGTACTTC
clone_size: -; d_call: -; v_call: TRBV29-1; j_call: TRBJ2-5; cdr3_aa: CSATDTGNKETQYF; cdr3_nt: TGCAGCGCAACCGACACAGGGAATAAAGAGACCCAGTACTTC
clone_size: -; d_call: -; v_call: TRBV12-3/TRBV12-4; j_call: TRBJ2-1; cdr3_aa: CASTRNRDSYNEQFF; cdr3_nt: TGTGCCAGCACCCGTAACCGGGACTCCTACAATGAGCAGTTCTTC
clone_size: -; d_call: -; v_call: TRBV12-3/TRBV12-4; j_call: TRBJ2-3; cdr3_aa: CASSLLSSRGRLTDTQYF; cdr3_nt: TGTGCCAGCAGTCTCCTTTCGTCCAGGGGTAGGCTCACAGATACGCAGTATTTT
clone_size: -; d_call: TRBD2; v_call: TRBV7-2; j_call: TRBJ2-3; cdr3_aa: CASSPRLKRGGPSTDTQYF; cdr3_nt: TGTGCCAGCAGCCCACGACTGAAGCGGGGGGGACCTAGCACAGATACGCAGTATTTT
clone_size: few; d_call: -; v_call: TRBV7-8; j_call: TRBJ2-1; cdr3_aa: CASSYRPRPYNEQFF; cdr3_nt: TGTGCCAGCAGCTACCGGCCCAGACCCTACAATGAGCAGTTCTTC
clone_size: few; d_call: -; v_call: TRBV5-6; j_call: TRBJ1-2; cdr3_aa: CASSFPRVDGYTF; cdr3_nt: TGTGCCAGCAGCTTCCCCAGGGTCGATGGCTACACCTTC
clone_size: -; d_call: TRBD2; v_call: TRBV20-1; j_call: TRBJ2-2; cdr3_aa: CSARVSRGGQTGELFF; cdr3_nt: TGCAGTGCTAGGGTTTCGCGGGGGGGCCAGACCGGGGAGCTGTTTTTT
clone_size: -; d_call: -; v_call: TRBV10-3; j_call: TRBJ1-1; cdr3_aa: CAIRRETGPSNTEAFF; cdr3_nt: TGTGCCATACGACGAGAGACAGGACCATCTAACACTGAAGCTTTCTTT
clone_size: few; d_call: -; v_call: TRBV29-1; j_call: TRBJ2-7; cdr3_aa: CSVRSPGPRYEQYF; cdr3_nt: TGCAGCGTCCGTTCACCGGGACCGAGATACGAGCAGTACTTC
clone_size: -; d_call: -; v_call: TRBV5-6; j_call: TRBJ2-3; cdr3_aa: CASSSLADSTDTQYF; cdr3_nt: TGTGCCAGCAGCTCCTTAGCGGATAGCACAGATACGCAGTATTTT
clone_size: -; d_call: -; v_call: TRBV10-3; j_call: TRBJ2-2; cdr3_aa: CAISGTTVGTGELFF; cdr3_nt: TGTGCCATCAGTGGGACAACGGTCGGGACCGGGGAGCTGTTTTTT
clone_size: -; d_call: -; v_call: TRBV30; j_call: TRBJ2-2; cdr3_aa: CAWIGRGSRQTYTGELFF; cdr3_nt: TGTGCCTGGATAGGTCGAGGGTCTAGACAGACCTACACCGGGGAGCTGTTTTTT
clone_size: -; d_call: -; v_call: TRBV2; j_call: TRBJ2-7; cdr3_aa: CARPQFYEQYF; cdr3_nt: TGTGCCAGACCCCAGTTCTACGAGCAGTACTTC
clone_size: few; d_call: -; v_call: TRBV15; j_call: TRBJ2-5; cdr3_aa: CATSRESRETQYF; cdr3_nt: TGTGCCACCAGCAGAGAGAGCAGGGAGACCCAGTACTTC
clone_size: -; d_call: -; v_call: TRBV20-1; j_call: TRBJ2-1; cdr3_aa: CSVKIRGGHNEQFF; cdr3_nt: TGCAGTGTAAAGATAAGGGGGGGACACAATGAGCAGTTCTTC
clone_size: few; d_call: -; v_call: TRBV15; j_call: TRBJ2-3; cdr3_aa: CATSRDATDTQYF; cdr3_nt: TGTGCCACCAGCAGAGATGCCACAGATACGCAGTATTTT
clone_size: few; d_call: TRBD2; v_call: TRBV7-2; j_call: TRBJ2-1; cdr3_aa: CACGGGVYNEQFF; cdr3_nt: TGTGCCTGCGGGGGGGGTGTTTACAATGAGCAGTTCTTC
clone_size: few; d_call: -; v_call: TRBV4-1; j_call: TRBJ2-5; cdr3_aa: CASSQDFRGTQYF; cdr3_nt: TGCGCCAGCAGCCAAGATTTCCGGGGGACCCAGTACTTC
clone_size: few; d_call: -; v_call: TRBV6-5; j_call: TRBJ2-7; cdr3_aa: CASSYSKQAAYEQYF; cdr3_nt: TGTGCCAGCAGTTACTCGAAACAGGCGGCCTACGAGCAGTACTTC
clone_size: few; d_call: -; v_call: TRBV5-1; j_call: TRBJ2-3; cdr3_aa: CASSLVRGGTQYF; cdr3_nt: TGCGCCAGCAGCTTGGTTCGCGGAGGTACGCAGTATTTT
clone_size: -; d_call: TRBD2; v_call: TRBV10-3; j_call: TRBJ2-1; cdr3_aa: CAISRLAGGQRINEQFF; cdr3_nt: TGTGCCATCAGTAGACTAGCGGGGGGGCAGAGAATCAATGAGCAGTTCTTC
clone_size: -; d_call: -; v_call: TRBV20-1; j_call: TRBJ2-5; cdr3_aa: CSADFLTQGMRGFEQYF; cdr3_nt: TGCAGTGCTGATTTCCTAACTCAGGGGATGAGGGGATTTGAGCAGTACTTC
clone_size: many; d_call: -; v_call: TRBV7-2; j_call: TRBJ2-7; cdr3_aa: CASSLGQEPYEQYF; cdr3_nt: TGTGCCAGCAGCTTAGGACAGGAGCCCTACGAGCAGTACTTC
clone_size: few; d_call: TRBD2; v_call: TRBV5-1; j_call: TRBJ2-5; cdr3_aa: CASSLGSRGGQETQYF; cdr3_nt: TGCGCCAGCAGCTTGGGGTCCCGGGGGGGCCAAGAGACCCAGTACTTC
clone_size: -; d_call: TRBD2; v_call: TRBV15; j_call: TRBJ2-1; cdr3_aa: CATSRVERGGYNEQFF; cdr3_nt: TGTGCCACCAGCAGAGTGGAGCGGGGGGGTTACAATGAGCAGTTCTTC
clone_size: few; d_call: -; v_call: TRBV6-2/TRBV6-3; j_call: TRBJ1-2; cdr3_aa: CASSDSGSANYGYTF; cdr3_nt: TGTGCCAGCAGTGACTCAGGGAGCGCTAACTATGGCTACACCTTC
clone_size: -; d_call: -; v_call: TRBV3-1; j_call: TRBJ1-2; cdr3_aa: CASSQRTLNYGYTF; cdr3_nt: TGTGCCAGCAGCCAGAGAACCTTAAACTATGGCTACACCTTC
clone_size: -; d_call: TRBD2; v_call: TRBV15; j_call: TRBJ2-7; cdr3_aa: CATSRVRRGGGFNEQYF; cdr3_nt: TGTGCCACCAGCAGAGTCCGACGGGGCGGGGGGTTCAACGAGCAGTACTTC
clone_size: -; d_call: -; v_call: TRBV7-8; j_call: TRBJ2-3; cdr3_aa: CASSSYRAPRGDTQYF; cdr3_nt: TGTGCCAGCAGCTCGTACAGGGCCCCACGGGGAGATACGCAGTATTTT
clone_size: -; d_call: -; v_call: TRBV4-3; j_call: TRBJ2-5; cdr3_aa: CASSQGPGEGTQYF; cdr3_nt: TGCGCCAGCAGCCAAGGACCCGGGGAAGGGACCCAGTACTTC
clone_size: -; d_call: -; v_call: TRBV6-5; j_call: TRBJ2-7; cdr3_aa: CASSYRSGVEQYF; cdr3_nt: TGTGCCAGCAGTTATAGGTCAGGGGTCGAGCAGTACTTC
clone_size: -; d_call: TRBD2; v_call: TRBV3-1; j_call: TRBJ2-3; cdr3_aa: CASTTSGRTDAQYF; cdr3_nt: TGTGCCAGTACGACTAGCGGGCGCACAGATGCGCAGTATTTT